This T cell receptor beta chain appears in the sequencing data of a study of OX40 agonist ivuxolimab in advanced cancers. Sequenced by immunoSEQ multiplex PCR; TCRdb stores in-frame clones only, minus some. The sample records more than 40,000 clones, around nine tenths being singletons. This clonotype was sampled from an adult with an advanced solid tumor such as melanoma, head and neck, liver or kidney cancer. Sequenced here: CD4+ or CD8+ T cells sorted from blood, sampled in a trial of the OX40 agonist ivuxolimab.

CDR3 in amino acids: CASSYSAYNEQFF. DNA for the CDR3: TGTGCCAGCAGCTATTCGGCCTACAATGAGCAGTTCTTC. The chain combines TRBV6-5 with TRBJ2-1; D unresolved. The V gene's germline CDR1 is MNHEY and CDR2 SVGAGI. CDR3 length: 13 amino acids. Trimming pared 6 bases from V and 2 bases from J, leaving 8 bases between.